A single sample gave rise to the 13 T cell receptor beta chains below, sequenced in a study of CD8 T cells in ankylosing spondylitis. TCRdb reprocessed the 5' RACE reads with MiXCR, giving one entry per CDR3 protein. The data hold approximately 180,000 distinct CDR3 sequences, with around a sixth observed a single time. Material for sequencing was blood, either unsorted or a sorted T cell fraction (not recorded which). Receptors originate from a male donor under 30 with ankylosing spondylitis or in good health (not recorded which).

In this sample, this clonotype turned up many times. The chain is built from TRBV20-1 and TRBJ2-1, with 9 bases matching TRBD1. V shed 3 bases, J shed 8 bases, and the junction held 5 bases outside the gene matches. CDR3 length: 13 amino acids. Germline V CDR1 and CDR2: DFQATT, SNEGSKA (reference sequence). Written as DNA, the CDR3 is TGCAGTGCTAGGGGACAGGGTTGGGATGAGCAGTTCTTC. Amino acid sequence: CSARGQGWDEQFF.

This clonotype was counted at least ten times. The chain links TRBV7-8 to TRBJ2-4, with 10 bases aligning to TRBD2. The CDR3 totals 18 residues. With V trimmed by 4 bases and J by 4 bases, 13 bases remained unmatched. Germline values: CDR1 SGHVS, CDR2 FQNEAQ. The CDR3 here is CASSSSRELAGTKNIQYF. Written as DNA, the CDR3 is TGTGCCAGCAGCTCTAGCCGTGAACTAGCGGGAACGAAAAACATTCAGTACTTC.

The chain recombines TRBV20-1 with TRBJ2-3, with unresolved D. The germline V gene encodes CDR1 DFQATT and CDR2 SNEGSKA (reference sequence). V was clipped by 2 bases and J by 5 bases, with 20 bases between them. This CDR3 is 16 amino acids long. CDR3 protein: CSARPGQVGAGDTQYF. The CDR3 coding sequence is TGCAGTGCTAGACCTGGGCAGGTAGGAGCCGGAGATACGCAGTATTTT.

This clonotype was counted many times. The rearrangement links TRBV5-1 to TRBJ1-1; tentative D call: TRBD1 (5 bases). Trimming took 4 bases from V and 4 from J, leaving 14 bases between them. The CDR3 is made up of 14 amino acids. Germline CDR1 reads SGHRS; CDR2 reads YFSETQ. The CDR3 sequence is CASSTGDRSTEAFF. CDR3 in DNA: TGCGCCAGCAGCACGGGGGATAGGAGCACTGAAGCTTTCTTT.

This clonotype was seen at least ten times. The rearrangement links TRBV4-3 to TRBJ1-5, with TRBD1 identical over 7 bases. J was trimmed by 9 bases and V by 5 bases; bases with no gene match: 4. From germline, CDR1 is LGHNA and CDR2 YSLEER. There are 12 residues in the CDR3. CDR3 sequence reads: CASSYAGGPQHF. The CDR3 DNA reads TGCGCCAGCAGCTATGCAGGGGGGCCCCAGCATTTT.

This clonotype was seen a few times. The chain combines TRBV12-3 or TRBV12-4 with TRBJ2-1; 8 nucleotides agree with TRBD2. Unmatched junction bases numbered 6, after V lost 5 bases and J lost 0 bases. CDR3 size: 16 residues. The CDR3, as DNA: TGTGCCAGCAGTCCCTCTAGCGGGCCCTCCTACAATGAGCAGTTCTTC. Its protein is CASSPSSGPSYNEQFF.

This clonotype was found many times. V gene TRBV12-3 or TRBV12-4 combines with J gene TRBJ1-5; maybe TRBD1 (6 bases). The V and J ends lost 3 bases and 7 bases respectively, with 13 bases between them. The CDR3 runs 14 residues. The CDR3 reads CASSFGRGEQPQHF. Here the CDR3 DNA reads TGTGCCAGCAGTTTCGGCAGGGGAGAACAGCCCCAGCATTTT.

This clonotype was counted only a few times. The chain couples TRBV29-1 to TRBJ2-1, with 10 bases lining up with TRBD1. Germline assignment: CDR1 SQVTM and CDR2 ANQGSEA. The V and J ends lost 6 bases and 5 bases, in that order; junction bases with no gene match: 7. The CDR3 is 14 amino acids. Here the CDR3 reads CSVTGTGANNEQFF. In DNA, the CDR3 is TGCAGCGTCACCGGGACAGGGGCGAACAATGAGCAGTTCTTC.

The chain links TRBV6-5 to TRBJ2-1; tentatively, D is TRBD2 (5 bases). CDR3 length: 15 residues. Between the trimmed V and J ends, which lost 6 bases and 0 bases, there was a span of 12 bases. Germline V gene data show CDR1 as MNHEY and CDR2 as SVGAGI. The CDR3 coding sequence is TGTGCCAGCAGACTAGGCTACAGCTCCTACAATGAGCAGTTCTTC. As protein: CASRLGYSSYNEQFF.

The V call is TRBV7-8, the J call TRBJ2-7, with 8 nucleotides matching TRBD2. The CDR3 covers 19 residues. V lost 5 bases and J lost 0; bases outside the gene matches: 18. Germline-derived CDR1 and CDR2 are SGHVS and FQNEAQ. CDR3 region: CASSPQALASGHRSYEQYF. CDR3 nucleotide sequence: TGTGCCAGCAGCCCCCAAGCCCTGGCTAGCGGGCATCGCTCCTACGAGCAGTACTTC.

There are many counts of this clonotype. The V and J genes are TRBV19 and TRBJ1-1; D perhaps matches TRBD1 (5 bases). The CDR3 has 13 residues. V lost 3 bases and J 1 base, leaving 6 bases between the germline ends. Germline V CDR1 and CDR2: LNHDA, SQIVND (reference sequence). The CDR3 reads CASSMGPNTEAFF. DNA for the CDR3: TGTGCCAGTAGTATGGGACCGAACACTGAAGCTTTCTTT. Looking up the rest from reference TRBV19 and TRBJ1-1 gives the full variable domain: DGGITQSPKYLFRKEGQNVTLSCEQNLNHDAMYWYRQDPGQGLRLIYYSQIVNDFQKGDIAEGYSVSREKKESFPLTVTSAQKNPTAFYLCASSMGPNTEAFFGQGTRLTVV.

This clonotype has a count of ten or more. The chain joins TRBV12-3 or TRBV12-4 to TRBJ2-1, with 10 bases matching TRBD2. The CDR3 runs 18 residues. V dropped 3 bases and J dropped 8; count of bases not matched to a gene: 16. The CDR3 reads CASSFGMGSGRLVHEQFF. As DNA, the CDR3 is TGTGCCAGCAGTTTCGGTATGGGTAGCGGGAGGTTAGTTCATGAGCAGTTCTTC.

For this clonotype: This could be a read error, since a much larger clone is one nucleotide away. The chain couples TRBV5-1 to TRBJ2-3; D unresolved. Trimming stripped 0 bases from V and 6 bases from J, with 8 bases between. The CDR3 contains 13 residues. CDR1 is SGHRS, CDR2 YFSETQ, per germline. The CDR3 is CASSLDFQDTQYF. The CDR3 DNA follows: TGCGCCAGCAGCTTGGATTTCCAGGATACGCAGTATTTT. The variable domain in full, completed from reference TRBV5-1 and TRBJ2-3, reads KAGVTQTPRYLIKTRGQQVTLSCSPISGHRSVSWYQQTPGQGLQFLFEYFSETQRNKGNFPGRFSGRQFSNSRSEMNVSTLELGDSALYLCASSLDFQDTQYFGPGTRLTVL.